Reported below is one T cell receptor (beta chain). Its antigen is not yet known. No much larger clone is present one base from it, and per-base qualities are unavailable. This sample was included in a study of CD8+ T cells in alopecia areata (dated by TCRdb to about 2018). Study-level background: To study T cell clonal expansion in alopecia areata, the researchers applied high-throughput TCRbeta sequencing to both the C3H/HeJ mouse model and human patients. In humans, TCRbeta sequencing was performed on scalp tissue and on sorted CD4+ and CD8+ peripheral blood T cells from healthy controls and from patients with patchy or totalis/universalis alopecia areata. Scalp clonality was compared across normal scalp (n=4), patchy alopecia areata scalp (n=8), and alopecia totalis/universalis scalp (n=8). The RNA source kit depended on sample type: the PAXgene miRNA kit for fixed scalp, the miRNeasy kit for PBMCs, and the RNeasy kit for mouse skin. TCRbeta CDR3 regions were amplified by immunoSEQ multiplex PCR using 35 Vbeta forward and 13 Jbeta reverse primers.

Including cysteine and phenylalanine, the CDR3 has 15 amino acids. The CDR3 DNA has 45 bases and is translated from base 1. From V the trimming removes 1 base and from J it removes 5 bases, while the gene matches leave 9 bases of the junction unaccounted for. The CDR1 and CDR2 encoded by the germline V gene are SGHRS and YFSETQ. Receptor libraries were prepared by the immunoSEQ multiplex PCR assay. To provide template for TCR sequencing, every sample had RNA extracted and reverse transcribed into cDNA. SuperScript III was used for first-strand cDNA synthesis, primed with a 2:1 mix of oligo-dT and random hexamers. A synthetic immune receptor repertoire was used to assess amplification bias, and residual bias was removed computationally. As for the authors' bioinformatics: After raw reads were preprocessed to remove errors, the CDR3 was defined following IMGT conventions as running from the conserved cysteine to phenylalanine. Clonality was calculated as 1 minus Shannon entropy normalized by log2 of the number of productive unique TCRs. Scalp TCRbeta sequences were cross-referenced with sorted blood CD4 and CD8 repertoires so that the CD4 or CD8 identity of scalp clones could be inferred. The table was pulled from immuneACCESS by TCRdb, which kept in-frame rearrangements only. Such tables lose some clones; where checked, under half of the loss comes from unresolved V genes, and the rest has no known cause. For V, J and clone size, that table is used; D and trimming come from the DNA. The sample table lists tens of thousands of clones, 70% to 80% of them with a count of one. The ten largest make up around 20% of the sample.

Peripheral blood and lesional scalp punch biopsies were obtained from patients with alopecia areata. PBMCs were isolated by density centrifugation and stained for CD3, CD4 and CD8, after which CD4+ and CD8+ T cells were sorted on a FACSAria. Alopecia areata patients who were not treated were recruited through a multicenter biomarker study. For five or six biomarker-study patients, blood CD8+ T cells were further sorted into NKG2D-low and NKG2D-high fractions. Overall study outcomes, separate from this receptor: Compared with mice, TCR sequences shared between patients were less clear, possibly partly because of HLA diversity across the patient population. Higher clonality and more expanded CD8+ clones were observed in lesional scalp than in normal scalp, particularly in alopecia totalis/universalis, a finding suggestive of antigenic drive. Unlike mouse skin, which is dominated by gammadelta T cells, normal human skin has resident alphabeta T cells that are also sequenced, and this complicates analysis of the scalp TCR repertoire.

Sequencing was done on a sample of NKG2D-low CD8+ T cells sorted from blood. This sample's cell subset or site label indicates: sorted CD8+ NKG2D-low blood T cells. The TCR was taken from a human donor with alopecia areata. The sequence links TRBV5-1 to TRBJ2-7, with 7 bases aligning to TRBD2. The DNA is as follows: TGCGCCAGCAGCTTGTCTGGCGGGAGTACGGACGAGCAGTACTTC. Its amino acids are CASSLSGGSTDEQYF. With the portions outside the CDR3 filled from the reference TRBV5-1 and TRBJ2-7 genes, the complete variable region becomes KAGVTQTPRYLIKTRGQQVTLSCSPISGHRSVSWYQQTPGQGLQFLFEYFSETQRNKGNFPGRFSGRQFSNSRSEMNVSTLELGDSALYLCASSLSGGSTDEQYFGPGTRLTVT.